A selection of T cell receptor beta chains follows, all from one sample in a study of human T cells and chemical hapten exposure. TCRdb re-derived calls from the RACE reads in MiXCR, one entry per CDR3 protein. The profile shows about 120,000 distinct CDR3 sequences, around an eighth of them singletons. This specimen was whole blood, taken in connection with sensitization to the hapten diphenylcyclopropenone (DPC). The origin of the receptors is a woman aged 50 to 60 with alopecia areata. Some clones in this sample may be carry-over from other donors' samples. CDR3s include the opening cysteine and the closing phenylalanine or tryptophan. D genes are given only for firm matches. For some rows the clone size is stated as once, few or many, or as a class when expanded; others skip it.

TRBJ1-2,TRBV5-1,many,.,CASSLGTDYANYGYTF,TGCGCCAGCAGCTTGGGGACGGATTACGCTAACTATGGCTACACCTTC
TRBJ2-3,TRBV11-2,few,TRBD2,CASSLGGLAVTSTDTQYF,TGTGCCAGCAGCTTAGGGGGACTAGCGGTTACTAGCACAGATACGCAGTATTTT
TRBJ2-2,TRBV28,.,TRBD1,CASLQGAANTGELFF,TGTGCCAGCTTGCAGGGGGCGGCGAACACTGGGGAGCTGTTTTTT
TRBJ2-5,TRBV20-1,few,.,CSASRRVTPQETQYF,TGCAGTGCTAGCAGGCGGGTAACACCTCAAGAGACCCAGTACTTC
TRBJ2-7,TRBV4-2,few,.,CASSQDHLAYF,TGTGCCAGCAGCCAAGACCACTTGGCGTACTTC
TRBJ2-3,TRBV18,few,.,CASSPISVGGSTDTQYF,TGTGCCAGCTCACCAATATCGGTCGGCGGGAGCACAGATACGCAGTATTTT
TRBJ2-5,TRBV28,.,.,CASSRSQETQYF,TGTGCCAGCAGCCGATCCCAAGAGACCCAGTACTTC
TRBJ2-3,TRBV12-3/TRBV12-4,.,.,CASSAVGDTQYF,TGTGCCAGCAGCGCCGTAGGGGATACGCAGTATTTT
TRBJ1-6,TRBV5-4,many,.,CASRPEGGYNSPLHF,TGTGCCAGCAGGCCAGAGGGGGGCTATAATTCACCCCTCCACTTT
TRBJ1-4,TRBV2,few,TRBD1,CASSERTGGGKLFF,TGTGCCAGCAGTGAACGGACAGGGGGTGGTAAACTGTTTTTT
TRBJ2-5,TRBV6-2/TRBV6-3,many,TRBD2,CASSLSGGPSRGTQYF,TGTGCCAGCAGCCTTAGCGGGGGGCCCTCCCGAGGGACCCAGTACTTC
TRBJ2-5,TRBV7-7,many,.,CASSPRGQETQYF,TGTGCCAGCAGCCCCCGGGGGCAAGAGACCCAGTACTTC
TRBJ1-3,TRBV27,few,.,CASSLGGIGNTIYF,TGTGCCAGCAGTTTAGGGGGGATAGGAAACACCATATATTTT
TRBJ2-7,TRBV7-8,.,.,CASSLARGKVHYEQYF,TGTGCCAGCAGCTTAGCTCGGGGGAAGGTACACTACGAGCAGTACTTC
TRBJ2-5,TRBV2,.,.,CASRTSDETQYF,TGTGCCAGCAGAACTTCCGACGAGACCCAGTACTTC
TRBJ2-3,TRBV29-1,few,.,CSVSGALTDTQYF,TGCAGCGTTTCGGGGGCCCTCACAGATACGCAGTATTTT
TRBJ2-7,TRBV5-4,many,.,CASSFTGTYEQYF,TGTGCCAGCAGCTTTACAGGGACCTACGAGCAGTACTTC
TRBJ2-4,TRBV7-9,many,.,CASSYGAITAKNIQYF,TGTGCCAGCAGCTACGGGGCGATCACAGCCAAAAACATTCAGTACTTC
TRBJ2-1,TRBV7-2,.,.,CASSFSALVNEQFF,TGTGCCAGCAGCTTCAGCGCATTGGTCAACGAGCAGTTCTTC
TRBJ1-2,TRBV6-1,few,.,CASSERGQTYGYTF,TGTGCCAGCAGTGAAAGAGGTCAAACCTATGGCTACACCTTC
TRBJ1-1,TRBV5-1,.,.,CASRGGRLDEAFF,TGCGCCAGCAGGGGTGGCAGGTTGGATGAAGCTTTCTTT
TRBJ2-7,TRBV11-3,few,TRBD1,CASSPGGAYEQYF,TGTGCCAGCAGCCCAGGGGGCGCCTACGAGCAGTACTTC
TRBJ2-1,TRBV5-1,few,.,CASSFRGDEQFF,TGCGCCAGCAGCTTTAGGGGGGATGAGCAGTTCTTC
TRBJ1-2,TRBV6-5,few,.,CASRKGQNAYGYTF,TGTGCCAGCAGAAAAGGACAGAACGCGTATGGCTACACCTTC
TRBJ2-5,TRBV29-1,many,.,CSARGKYQETQYF,TGCAGCGCCCGGGGAAAGTACCAAGAGACCCAGTACTTC
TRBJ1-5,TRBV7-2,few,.,CASSSDRSYNQPQHF,TGTGCCAGCAGCTCCGACAGGTCTTACAATCAGCCCCAGCATTTT
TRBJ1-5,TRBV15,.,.,CATSRGNSNQPQHF,TGTGCCACCAGCAGGGGGAATAGCAATCAGCCCCAGCATTTT
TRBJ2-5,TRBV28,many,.,CASSSSETQYF,TGTGCCAGCAGTTCCTCAGAGACCCAGTACTTC
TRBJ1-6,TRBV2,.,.,CASSTDRSNSPLHF,TGTGCCAGCAGTACTGACAGGAGTAATTCACCCCTCCACTTT
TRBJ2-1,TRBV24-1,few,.,CATSDSILLNEQFF,TGTGCCACCAGTGACTCCATCCTTCTTAATGAGCAGTTCTTC
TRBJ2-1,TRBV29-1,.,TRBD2,CSAGTTAYNEQFF,TGCAGCGCCGGGACTACCGCCTACAATGAGCAGTTCTTC
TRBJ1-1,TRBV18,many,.,CASSPLSGVNTEAFF,TGTGCCAGCTCACCACTCTCAGGGGTGAACACTGAAGCTTTCTTT
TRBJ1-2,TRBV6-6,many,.,CASSYSEDYGYTF,TGTGCCAGCAGTTATTCAGAAGACTATGGCTACACCTTC
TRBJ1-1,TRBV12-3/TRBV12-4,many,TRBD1,CASSRTGTGAEAFF,TGTGCCAGCAGTCGGACCGGGACAGGGGCTGAAGCTTTCTTT
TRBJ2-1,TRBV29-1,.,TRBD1,CSVEDRVGGDEQFF,TGCAGCGTTGAGGACAGGGTAGGTGGCGATGAGCAGTTCTTC
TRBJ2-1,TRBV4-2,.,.,CASSQLERNYGDEQFF,TGTGCCAGCAGCCAACTAGAGCGGAACTACGGAGATGAGCAGTTCTTC
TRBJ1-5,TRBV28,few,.,CASSLTSRAQPQHF,TGTGCCAGCAGTTTAACTTCAAGGGCCCAGCCCCAGCATTTT
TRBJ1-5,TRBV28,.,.,CASAWVGRPQHF,TGTGCGTCAGCGTGGGTAGGGAGACCCCAGCATTTT
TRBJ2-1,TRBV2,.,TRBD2,CASILTSVHNEQFF,TGTGCCAGCATTTTGACTAGCGTCCACAATGAGCAGTTCTTC
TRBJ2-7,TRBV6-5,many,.,CASSYSTGTYEQYF,TGTGCCAGCAGTTACTCCACAGGGACCTACGAGCAGTACTTC
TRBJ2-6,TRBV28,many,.,CASSLVAANPSGANVLTF,TGTGCCAGCAGTTTAGTGGCTGCCAACCCCTCTGGGGCCAACGTCCTGACTTTC
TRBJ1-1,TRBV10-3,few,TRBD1,CAISEGRGLNTEAFF,TGTGCCATCAGTGAGGGCAGGGGGTTGAACACTGAAGCTTTCTTT
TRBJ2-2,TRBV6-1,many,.,CASSGVGIVRTGELFF,TGTGCCAGCAGTGGAGTGGGGATCGTTAGGACCGGGGAGCTGTTTTTT
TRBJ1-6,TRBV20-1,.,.,CSVRVNGSPLHF,TGCAGTGTAAGGGTTAACGGTTCACCCCTCCACTTT
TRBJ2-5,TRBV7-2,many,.,CASSPAYGFETQYF,TGTGCCAGCAGCCCAGCTTATGGGTTCGAGACCCAGTACTTC
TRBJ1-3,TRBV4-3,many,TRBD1,CASSPWLGQGAGNTIYF,TGCGCCAGCAGCCCCTGGCTGGGACAGGGGGCCGGAAACACCATATATTTT
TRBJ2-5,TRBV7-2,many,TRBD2,CASSLAPVDAGDETQYF,TGTGCCAGCAGCTTAGCCCCCGTAGATGCGGGAGATGAGACCCAGTACTTC
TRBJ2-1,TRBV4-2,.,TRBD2,CASSQGYGSGRAHEQFF,TGTGCCAGCAGTCAAGGATATGGTAGCGGGAGGGCCCATGAGCAGTTCTTC
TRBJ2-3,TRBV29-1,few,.,CSVGLEFTDTQYF,TGCAGCGTTGGGTTGGAATTCACAGATACGCAGTATTTT
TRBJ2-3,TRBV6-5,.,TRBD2,CASSYAGLALSTDTQYF,TGTGCCAGCAGTTACGCGGGACTAGCGTTGAGCACAGATACGCAGTATTTT
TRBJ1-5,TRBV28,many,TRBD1,CASVYRGGNQPQHF,TGTGCCAGCGTGTACAGGGGCGGCAATCAGCCCCAGCATTTT
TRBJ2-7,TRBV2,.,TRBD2,CASREPSGRLYEQYF,TGTGCCAGCAGGGAGCCAAGCGGGAGGCTGTACGAGCAGTACTTC
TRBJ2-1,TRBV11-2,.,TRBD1,CASSLTSTGLANEQFF,TGTGCCAGCAGCTTAACCTCGACAGGGCTTGCGAATGAGCAGTTCTTC
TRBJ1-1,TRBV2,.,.,CASSARAGGDTEAFF,TGTGCCAGCAGTGCCCGGGCGGGGGGGGACACTGAAGCTTTCTTT
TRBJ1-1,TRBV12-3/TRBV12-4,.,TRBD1,CASSPYGQGNTEAFF,TGTGCCAGCAGTCCCTATGGACAGGGGAACACTGAAGCTTTCTTT
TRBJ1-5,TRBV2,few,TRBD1,CASNWDRESNQPQHF,TGTGCCAGCAACTGGGACAGGGAAAGCAATCAGCCCCAGCATTTT